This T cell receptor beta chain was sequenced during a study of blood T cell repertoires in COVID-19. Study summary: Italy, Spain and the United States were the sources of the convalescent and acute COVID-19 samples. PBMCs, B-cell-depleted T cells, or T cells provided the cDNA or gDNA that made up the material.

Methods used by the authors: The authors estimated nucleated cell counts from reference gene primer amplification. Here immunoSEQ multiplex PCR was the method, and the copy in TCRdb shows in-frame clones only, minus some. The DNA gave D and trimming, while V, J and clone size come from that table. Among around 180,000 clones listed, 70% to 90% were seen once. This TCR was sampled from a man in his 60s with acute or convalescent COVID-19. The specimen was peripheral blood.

This chain's CDR3 is CASSWGSGSLRNEQFF. The CDR3 DNA sequence: TGTGCCAGCAGCTGGGGTAGCGGGAGCTTGAGGAATGAGCAGTTCTTC. V is TRBV11-3 and J is TRBJ2-1; TRBD2 agrees at 9 bases. Per germline, CDR1 SGHNT and CDR2 YENEEA. V lost 4 bases and J lost 7; bases outside the gene matches: 11. The CDR3 length is 16 residues.